This TCR beta chain is drawn from a study of blood T cells in healthy people across ages. Whole-study results and caveats: Naive T cell percentage strongly correlated with TCR beta diversity.

Next came a second PCR, run for about 7 to 12 cycles, which used a sample-barcoded 5' primer along with a J-beta primer mix. TCRdb re-called the 5' RACE reads with MiXCR, one entry per CDR3 protein. The repertoire consists of 800,000 to 1,300,000 distinct CDR3 sequences, with approximately 25% occurring once and the leading ten covering about 0.72%. Trimming pared 1 base from V and 1 base from J, leaving 7 bases between. This CDR3 has 14 residues. Germline V gene data show CDR1 as WSHSY and CDR2 as SAAADI. This clonotype came up many times. Antigen: not known. The sample also formed part of further work on T cells of mothers and their children. As that report states: Over 8 million reads per mother and around 3 million per child were obtained. Overlap ran slightly, non-significantly higher for related than unrelated mother-child pairs.

This clonotype was obtained from a girl aged 2 to 10 in good health. This chain joins TRBV10-2 and TRBJ1-1, with D perhaps TRBD1 (5 bases). Sequences were obtained from blood. CDR3 residues: CASSELRGNTEAFF. CDR3 DNA: TGCGCCAGCAGTGAGTTAAGGGGGAACACTGAAGCTTTCTTT.